Below, 10 T cell receptor beta chains from the same sample are listed, as sequenced in a study of blood T cell repertoires in COVID-19 (TCRdb year 2020). The protocol used for the library was the immunoSEQ multiplex PCR assay. TCRdb stores this immuneACCESS table with in-frame sequences only. Part of the clones is absent; in the studies checked, under half of the shortfall reflects unresolved V genes, and no reason is known for the rest. The sample table lists approximately 90,000 clones, approximately 80% of them with a count of one. The leading ten clones occupy under 35% of the sample. Sequencing input: peripheral blood. These receptors were taken from a woman of 80 years or more with active or convalescent COVID-19.

This clone was counted a few times. V and J are TRBV7-9 and TRBJ2-7; no clear D gene. Germline loops: CDR1 SEHNR, CDR2 FQNEAQ (reference sequence). Trimming removed 1 base from V and 6 bases from J, with 10 bases in between. The CDR3 contains 13 residues. CDR3 nucleotides: TGTGCCAGCAGCTTAGGTTCGGGTCTCGAGCAGTACTTC. As protein: CASSLGSGLEQYF.

The chain couples TRBV5-5 to TRBJ1-4; D is perhaps TRBD1 (5 bases). With 5 bases removed from V and 7 bases from J, the gap between germline ends came to 15 bases. The CDR3 covers 14 residues. Germline CDR1 is SGHKS and CDR2 is YYEKEE (reference sequence). The CDR3 region has the DNA TGTGCCAGCAGTGACAGTGGATCGGTTGAAAAACTGTTTTTT. Its protein product is CASSDSGSVEKLFF.

This clone was seen a single time. The gene calls are TRBV7-2 and TRBJ2-7; tentative D call: TRBD1 (7 bases). Looked up from germline, CDR1 is SGHTA and CDR2 is FQGNSA. Trimming took 5 bases from V and 4 from J, leaving 18 bases between them. The CDR3 is made up of 15 amino acids. The CDR3 here is CASSPVGGGFYEQYF. CDR3 bases: TGTGCCAGCAGCCCCGTCGGAGGGGGCTTTTACGAGCAGTACTTC. The entire variable domain, with the rest obtained from reference TRBV7-2 and TRBJ2-7, is as follows: GAGVSQSPSNKVTEKGKDVELRCDPISGHTALYWYRQSLGQGLEFLIYFQGNSAPDKSGLPSDRFSAERTGGSVSTLTIQRTQQEDSAVYLCASSPVGGGFYEQYFGPGTRLTVT.

The chain couples TRBV3-1 (or the pseudogene TRBV3-2) to TRBJ2-5; TRBD1 might be the D (5 bases). Germline assignment: CDR1 LGHDT and CDR2 YNNKEL (reference sequence). CDR3 length: 14 amino acids. Deletions cut 0 bases from V and 3 bases from J, with 8 bases between. The CDR3 sequence: CASSQEAGKETQYF. CDR3 in DNA: TGTGCCAGCAGCCAAGAGGCAGGGAAAGAGACCCAGTACTTC.

V is TRBV5-1 and J is TRBJ2-1; 11 nucleotides match TRBD2. Germline assignment: CDR1 SGHRS and CDR2 YFSETQ. The V gene end was trimmed by 3 bases and the J gene end by 0 bases; junction bases not matched to a gene: 14. This CDR3 is built from 20 residues. The CDR3 sequence is CASSSGLAGEAESSYNEQFF. In DNA, the CDR3 is TGCGCCAGCAGCTCCGGACTAGCGGGCGAAGCCGAAAGCTCCTACAATGAGCAGTTCTTC.

The rearrangement uses TRBV7-2 and TRBJ2-1; 10 bases line up with TRBD2. This CDR3 comprises 16 residues. J gave up 7 bases and V 3 bases, and 9 bases lay outside the gene matches. In germline, CDR1 is SGHTA, CDR2 FQGNSA. CDR3 sequence: CASSFSGASGRNEQFF. In DNA, the CDR3 is TGTGCCAGCAGCTTTTCAGGGGCTAGCGGGAGAAATGAGCAGTTCTTC. Variable domain in full (rest from reference TRBV7-2 and TRBJ2-1): GAGVSQSPSNKVTEKGKDVELRCDPISGHTALYWYRQSLGQGLEFLIYFQGNSAPDKSGLPSDRFSAERTGGSVSTLTIQRTQQEDSAVYLCASSFSGASGRNEQFFGPGTRLTVL.

J is TRBJ2-1 and V is TRBV7-6, with TRBD1 as a possible D gene (5 bases). The germline V gene encodes CDR1 SGHVS and CDR2 FNYEAQ. The CDR3 has 15 amino acids. Trimming left V 0 bases short and J 8 bases short, with 14 bases between. The CDR3 DNA reads as TGTGCCAGCAGCTTAGCAGGGCAGGGTACCGATGAGCAGTTCTTC. Protein product: CASSLAGQGTDEQFF.

This chain connects TRBV9 to TRBJ2-5, with D perhaps TRBD2 (7 bases). This CDR3 spans 16 amino acids. The germline V gene has CDR1 SGDLS and CDR2 YYNGEE. The ends were cut back, 0 bases at V and 1 base at J, with 13 bases in the middle. The CDR3 reads CASSVGGGRGQETQYF. The CDR3 region has the DNA TGTGCCAGCAGCGTAGGGGGGGGCCGGGGCCAAGAGACCCAGTACTTC.

The count of this clone is one. This chain joins TRBV5-1 and TRBJ2-1, with 10 bases fitting TRBD2. In germline, CDR1 is SGHRS, CDR2 YFSETQ. V was clipped by 2 bases and J by 0 bases; unmatched bases: 2. There are 16 residues in the CDR3. The CDR3, as DNA: TGCGCCAGCAGCTTTAGCGGGGGGAGCTCCTACAATGAGCAGTTCTTC. Translated: CASSFSGGSSYNEQFF.

The chain combines TRBV12-3 or TRBV12-4 with TRBJ1-1; possibly TRBD1 for D (5 bases). V was cut by 5 bases and J by 1 base, with 8 bases left in between. This CDR3 region has 13 residues. In nucleotides, the CDR3 is TGTGCCAGCAGTACACAGGCGAACACTGAAGCTTTCTTT. The encoded protein is CASSTQANTEAFF.